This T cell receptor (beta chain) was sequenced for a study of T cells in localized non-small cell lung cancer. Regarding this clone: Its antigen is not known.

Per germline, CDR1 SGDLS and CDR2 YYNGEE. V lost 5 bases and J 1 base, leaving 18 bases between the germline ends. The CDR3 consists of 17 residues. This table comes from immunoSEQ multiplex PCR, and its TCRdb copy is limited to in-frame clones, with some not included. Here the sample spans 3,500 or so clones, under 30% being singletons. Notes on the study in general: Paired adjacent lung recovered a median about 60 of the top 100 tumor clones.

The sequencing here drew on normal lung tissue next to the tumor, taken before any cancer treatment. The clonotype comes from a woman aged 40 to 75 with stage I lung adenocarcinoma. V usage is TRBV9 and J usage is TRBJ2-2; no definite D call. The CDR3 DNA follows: TGTGCCAGCAGTCGCTTTGGCGGCGACATGAACACCGGGGAGCTGTTTTTT. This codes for CASSRFGGDMNTGELFF.